This T cell receptor beta chain was observed in a study of T-cell reconstitution after alpha-beta-depleted transplantation in children. Molecular barcoding with unique molecular identifiers was used for the TCRbeta library. MiXCR, applied by TCRdb to the PCR reads, yields one record per CDR3 protein. The sample includes over 100,000 distinct CDR3 sequences, 10% of them seen just once. This clonotype came up a few times. Its cognate antigen is unknown. Study findings and constraints: At around two months after transplant, the alpha-beta T cells were reportedly derived from several hundred expanded clones that came from non-depleted graft cells. At one year after transplant, newly produced T cells mostly accounted for T-cell counts and diversity. Surviving recipient T cells and intrathymic progenitors accounted for some patients' high TCRbeta diversity at day 60.

The CDR3 has 16 amino acids. The germline CDR1 and CDR2 sequences are KGHSH and LQKENI. The ends were cut back, 4 bases at V and 5 bases at J, with 21 bases in the middle. The source material was PBMCs, sampled before TCRalphabeta/CD19-depleted stem cell transplant. The clonotype was recovered from a boy under 10 years old with acute lymphoblastic leukemia, due to receive a stem cell transplant. This chain uses TRBV18 with TRBJ2-7; TRBD2 is a possible D gene (5 bases). The CDR3 loop is CASSRLPPPGGHEQYF. CDR3 in DNA: TGTGCCAGCTCACGACTCCCACCTCCTGGAGGCCACGAGCAGTACTTC.